This TCR beta chain emerged from a study of blood T cell repertoires in COVID-19. Overall study: Material from acute and convalescent COVID-19 was sourced from the United States, Italy and Spain. The cDNA or gDNA used as material had been derived from T cells, B-cell-depleted T cells, or PBMCs.

Original handling: By means of reference gene primer amplification, nucleated cell counts were estimated. Generated by immunoSEQ multiplex PCR, the TCRdb table keeps only in-frame clones and is missing some. V, J and clone size are taken as reported in that table, and D and trimming were inferred from the DNA itself. The data show 140,000 or so clones, with roughly three quarters seen just once and 4% to 4.5% held by the top ten. CDR1 is SGHNT and CDR2 is YYREEE in the germline V gene (reference sequence). CDR3 length: 13 residues. V dropped 2 bases and J dropped 3 bases, with 8 bases sitting between them.

This sequence was found in a man in his fifties or sixties with acute or convalescent COVID-19. The source material was peripheral blood. This chain connects TRBV5-4 to TRBJ2-5; tentatively, D is TRBD1 (6 bases). CDR3 protein: CASSFKGEETQYF. In DNA, the CDR3 is TGTGCCAGCAGCTTCAAGGGGGAAGAGACCCAGTACTTC.